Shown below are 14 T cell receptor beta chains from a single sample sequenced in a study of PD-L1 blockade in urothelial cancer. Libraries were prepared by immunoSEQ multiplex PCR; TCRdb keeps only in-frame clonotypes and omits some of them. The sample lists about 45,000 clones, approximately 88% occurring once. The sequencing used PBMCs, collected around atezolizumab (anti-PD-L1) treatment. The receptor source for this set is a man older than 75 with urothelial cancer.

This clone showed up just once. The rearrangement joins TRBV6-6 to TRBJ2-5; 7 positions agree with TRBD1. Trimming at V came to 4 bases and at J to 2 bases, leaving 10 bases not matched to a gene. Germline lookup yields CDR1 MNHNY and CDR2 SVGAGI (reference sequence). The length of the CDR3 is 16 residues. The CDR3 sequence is CASSWPTGWVQETQYF. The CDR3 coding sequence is TGTGCCAGCAGTTGGCCGACAGGGTGGGTTCAAGAGACCCAGTACTTC.

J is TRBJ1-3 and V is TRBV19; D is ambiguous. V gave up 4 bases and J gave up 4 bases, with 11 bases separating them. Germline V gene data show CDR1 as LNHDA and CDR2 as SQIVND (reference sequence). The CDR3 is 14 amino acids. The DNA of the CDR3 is TGTGCCAGTAGTAGTCCGGGATCCGGAAACACCATATATTTT. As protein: CASSSPGSGNTIYF.

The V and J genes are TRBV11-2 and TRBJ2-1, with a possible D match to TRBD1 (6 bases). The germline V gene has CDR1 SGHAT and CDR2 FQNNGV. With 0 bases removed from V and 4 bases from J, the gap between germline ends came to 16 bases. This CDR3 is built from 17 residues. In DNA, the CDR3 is TGTGCCAGCAGCTTAGAAGTTGGGACAAATTTATACAATGAGCAGTTCTTC. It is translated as CASSLEVGTNLYNEQFF.

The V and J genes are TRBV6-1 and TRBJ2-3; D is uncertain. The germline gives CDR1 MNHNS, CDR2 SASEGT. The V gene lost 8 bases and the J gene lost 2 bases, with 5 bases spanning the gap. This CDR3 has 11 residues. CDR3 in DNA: TGTGCCAGCTTAAACACAGATACGCAGTATTTT. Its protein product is CASLNTDTQYF.

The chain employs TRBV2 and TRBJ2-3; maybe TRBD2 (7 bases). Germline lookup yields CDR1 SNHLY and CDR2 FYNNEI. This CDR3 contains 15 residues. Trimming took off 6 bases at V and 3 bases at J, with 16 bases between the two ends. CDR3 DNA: TGTGCCAGCAGGGCCCGGGGGGCTACTACAGATACGCAGTATTTT. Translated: CASRARGATTDTQYF.

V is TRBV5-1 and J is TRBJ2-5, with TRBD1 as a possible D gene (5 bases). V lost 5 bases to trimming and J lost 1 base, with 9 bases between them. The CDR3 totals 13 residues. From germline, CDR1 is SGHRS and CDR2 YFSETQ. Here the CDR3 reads CASRETVQETQYF. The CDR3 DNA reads TGCGCCAGCAGGGAGACAGTCCAAGAGACCCAGTACTTC.

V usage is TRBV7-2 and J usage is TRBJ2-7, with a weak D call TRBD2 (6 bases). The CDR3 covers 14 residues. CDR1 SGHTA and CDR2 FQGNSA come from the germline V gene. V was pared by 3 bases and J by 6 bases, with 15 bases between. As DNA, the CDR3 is TGTGCCAGCAGCTTTAGAGGGGAGGCCATCGAGCAGTACTTC. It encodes CASSFRGEAIEQYF.

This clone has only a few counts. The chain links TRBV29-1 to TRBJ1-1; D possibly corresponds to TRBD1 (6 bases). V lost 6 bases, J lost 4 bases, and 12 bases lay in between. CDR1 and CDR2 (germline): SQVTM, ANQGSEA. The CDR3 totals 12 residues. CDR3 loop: CSVSRGSTEAFF. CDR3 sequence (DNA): TGCAGCGTGTCCAGGGGAAGCACTGAAGCTTTCTTT.

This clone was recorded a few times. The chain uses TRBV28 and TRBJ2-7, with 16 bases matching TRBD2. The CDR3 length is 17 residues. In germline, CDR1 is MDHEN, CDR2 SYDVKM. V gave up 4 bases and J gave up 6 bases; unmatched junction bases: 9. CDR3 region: CASSSWGLAGGPGEQYF. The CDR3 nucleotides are TGTGCCAGCAGTTCTTGGGGACTAGCGGGAGGGCCTGGCGAGCAGTACTTC.

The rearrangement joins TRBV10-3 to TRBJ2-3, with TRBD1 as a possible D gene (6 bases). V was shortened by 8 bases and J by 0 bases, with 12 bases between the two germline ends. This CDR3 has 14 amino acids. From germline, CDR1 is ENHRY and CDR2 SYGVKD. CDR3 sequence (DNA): TGTGCCATCCGCAGGGGCTTTAGCACAGATACGCAGTATTTT. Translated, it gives CAIRRGFSTDTQYF.

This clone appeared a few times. The CDR3 DNA sequence: TGTGCCAGCAGCCTACAGGAGAACACTGAAGCTTTCTTT. This gives the protein CASSLQENTEAFF. This sequence joins TRBV28 and TRBJ1-1, with D possibly matching TRBD1 (5 bases). This CDR3 is 13 amino acids long. Trimming removed 6 bases from V and 1 base from J, with 9 bases in between. Germline values: CDR1 MDHEN, CDR2 SYDVKM.

The CDR3 sequence: CASSLEGQGRVEQYF. Written as DNA, the CDR3 is TGCGCCAGCAGCTTGGAGGGACAGGGAAGGGTCGAGCAGTACTTC. The rearrangement links TRBV5-1 to TRBJ2-5, with 9 positions matching TRBD1. The closer fit of TRBJ2-7 to the DNA end suggests the J call may be wrong. The CDR3 consists of 15 residues. CDR1 is SGHRS and CDR2 is YFSETQ in the germline V gene.

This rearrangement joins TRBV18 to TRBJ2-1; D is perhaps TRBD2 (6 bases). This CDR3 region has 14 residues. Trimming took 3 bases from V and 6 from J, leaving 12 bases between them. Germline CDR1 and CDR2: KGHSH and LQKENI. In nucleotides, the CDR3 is TGTGCCAGCTCACCTAGCGGACGGGTCAATGAGCAGTTCTTC. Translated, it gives CASSPSGRVNEQFF.

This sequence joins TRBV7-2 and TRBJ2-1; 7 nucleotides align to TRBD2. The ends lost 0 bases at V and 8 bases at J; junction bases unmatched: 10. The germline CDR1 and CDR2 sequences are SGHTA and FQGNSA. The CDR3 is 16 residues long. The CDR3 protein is CASSLAAGVRGDEQFF. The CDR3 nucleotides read TGTGCCAGCAGCTTAGCGGCGGGAGTACGTGGAGATGAGCAGTTCTTC.